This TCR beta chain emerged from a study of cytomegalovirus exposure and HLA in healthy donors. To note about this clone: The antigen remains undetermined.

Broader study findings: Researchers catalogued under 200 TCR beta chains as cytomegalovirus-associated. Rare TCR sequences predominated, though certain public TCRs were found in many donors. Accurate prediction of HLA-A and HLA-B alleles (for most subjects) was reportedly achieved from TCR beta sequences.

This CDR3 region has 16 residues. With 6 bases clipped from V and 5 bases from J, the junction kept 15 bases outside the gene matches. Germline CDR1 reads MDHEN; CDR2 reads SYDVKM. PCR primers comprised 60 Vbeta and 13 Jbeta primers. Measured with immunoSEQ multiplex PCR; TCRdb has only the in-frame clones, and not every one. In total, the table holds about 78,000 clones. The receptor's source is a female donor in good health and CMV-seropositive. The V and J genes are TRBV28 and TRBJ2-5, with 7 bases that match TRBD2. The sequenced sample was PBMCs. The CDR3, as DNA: TGTGCCAGCAGATCCGGGACTAACGCACCTAGGGAGACCCAGTACTTC. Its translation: CASRSGTNAPRETQYF. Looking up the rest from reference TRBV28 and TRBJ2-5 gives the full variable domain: DVKVTQSSRYLVKRTGEKVFLECVQDMDHENMFWYRQDPGLGLRLIYFSYDVKMKEKGDIPEGYSVSREKKERFSLILESASTNQTSMYLCASRSGTNAPRETQYFGPGTRLLVL.